These 18 T cell receptor beta chains were all obtained from the same sample, sequenced in a study of CD8 T cells in ankylosing spondylitis. TCRdb re-derived calls from the 5' RACE reads in MiXCR, one entry per CDR3 protein. The repertoire consists of 250,000 to 400,000 distinct CDR3 sequences, with 9.5% to 13% occurring once and the leading ten covering roughly 9.2%. Sequencing input: blood, either unsorted or a sorted T cell fraction (not recorded which). Receptors originate from a female donor with ankylosing spondylitis or in good health (not recorded which).

This clonotype was picked up many times. This sequence joins TRBV2 and TRBJ2-2; D could derive from TRBD1 or TRBD2 (5 bases each). The germline V gene encodes CDR1 SNHLY and CDR2 FYNNEI. Trimming removed 3 bases at V and 6 bases at J, with 14 bases between. The CDR3 has 15 residues. The CDR3 nucleotides are TGTGCCAGCAGTGATATCTCAGGGAGTCCCGGGGAGCTGTTTTTT. It encodes CASSDISGSPGELFF.

At least ten counts were recorded for this clonotype. V and J are TRBV27 and TRBJ1-1; D is unresolved. V lost 1 base, J lost 2 bases, and 20 bases lay in between. This CDR3 spans 18 amino acids. Germline CDR1 reads MNHEY; CDR2 reads SMNVEV (reference sequence). CDR3 in amino acids: CASSLFTSSGPKNTEAFF. The DNA of the CDR3 is TGTGCCAGCAGTTTATTCACTAGTTCAGGACCGAAAAACACTGAAGCTTTCTTT.

This clonotype was recorded at least ten times. The chain has TRBV7-2 and TRBJ2-1, with D possibly TRBD2 on 6 matching bases. Looked up from germline, CDR1 is SGHTA and CDR2 is FQGNSA. The CDR3 loop spans 14 amino acids. Trimming removed 5 bases from V and 8 bases from J, with 16 bases in between. CDR3 nucleotide sequence: TGTGCCAGCAGCCCAGGGACGGGAGTCTATGAGCAGTTCTTC. Its translation is CASSPGTGVYEQFF.

This clonotype occurred many times. The rearrangement links TRBV20-1 to TRBJ2-7, with 7 bases that match TRBD2. Germline V lookup: CDR1 DFQATT, CDR2 SNEGSKA (reference sequence). This CDR3 is built from 14 residues. CDR3 nucleotides: TGCAGCGGCGGAGGGAGCGGGACCCTTGGCGAGCAGTACTTC. Amino acid sequence: CSGGGSGTLGEQYF.

By sample share, this clonotype is medium-sized. V usage is TRBV7-9 and J usage is TRBJ2-7; TRBD2 matches at 8 bases. Germline trimming cut 7 bases from V and 7 bases from J; bases unmatched to any gene: 9. In germline, CDR1 is SEHNR, CDR2 FQNEAQ (reference sequence). There are 13 residues in the CDR3. The CDR3 DNA follows: TGTGCCAGCATACCTAGCGGGTCGGAAGAGCAGTACTTC. This codes for CASIPSGSEEQYF.

Ten or more counts support this clonotype. The J gene is TRBJ1-1, the V gene TRBV20-1, with TRBD1 matching 7 bases. The CDR3 totals 14 residues. V was clipped by 1 base and J by 0 bases; unmatched bases: 2. From germline, CDR1 is DFQATT and CDR2 SNEGSKA (reference sequence). The CDR3 spells CSARGTGVNTEAFF. CDR3 nucleotide sequence: TGCAGTGCTAGAGGAACAGGGGTGAACACTGAAGCTTTCTTT.

In this sample, this clonotype turned up many times. The rearrangement joins TRBV27 to TRBJ1-5, with TRBD1 as a possible D gene (5 bases). Germline V gene sequence: CDR1 MNHEY, CDR2 SMNVEV (reference sequence). V was trimmed by 6 bases and J by 0 bases, leaving 15 bases between them. This CDR3 contains 16 residues. The CDR3 sequence: CASRTRGEDSNQPQHF. The CDR3, as DNA: TGTGCCAGCAGGACCAGAGGGGAGGATAGCAATCAGCCCCAGCATTTT.

This clonotype came up many times. The CDR3 protein is CSAETSGKLDTQYF. CDR3 coding DNA: TGCAGTGCCGAGACTAGCGGGAAGTTAGATACGCAGTATTTT. The rearrangement uses TRBV20-1 and TRBJ2-3; 11 bases are a match to TRBD2. J was trimmed by 5 bases and V by 6 bases; bases with no gene match: 7. The CDR3 consists of 14 residues. Germline-derived CDR1 and CDR2 are DFQATT and SNEGSKA (reference sequence).

The table lists this clonotype with many counts. This sequence joins TRBV5-1 and TRBJ1-1, with TRBD1 matching over 7 bases. CDR1 is SGHRS and CDR2 is YFSETQ in the germline V gene. J gave up 4 bases and V 1 base, and 7 bases lay outside the gene matches. The CDR3 covers 15 residues. The chain's CDR3 is CASSLHQGVGTEAFF. Written as DNA, the CDR3 is TGCGCCAGCAGCTTGCACCAGGGGGTTGGCACTGAAGCTTTCTTT.

As for this clonotype: A read error is possible here, since a much larger clone lies one base away. The V and J genes are TRBV18 and TRBJ2-1; 8 bases agree with TRBD2. J was trimmed by 9 bases and V by 7 bases; bases with no gene match: 8. Per germline, CDR1 KGHSH and CDR2 LQKENI. The CDR3 is 13 amino acids. DNA of the CDR3: TGTGCCAGCTACGGGGGGGGTCAGATTGAGCAGTTCTTC. This gives the protein CASYGGGQIEQFF.

The chain joins TRBV9 to TRBJ2-3; 12 bases map to TRBD1. The CDR3 contains 17 residues. Germline-derived CDR1 and CDR2 are SGDLS and YYNGEE. With V trimmed by 4 bases and J by 1 base, 7 bases remained unmatched. DNA of the CDR3: TGTGCCAGCAGCCCCTGGGACAGGGGGCTTGGCACAGATACGCAGTATTTT. Amino acids: CASSPWDRGLGTDTQYF.

The chain employs TRBV7-8 and TRBJ1-2, with 8 bases fitting TRBD1. This CDR3 is 13 amino acids long. Trimming cost V 4 bases and J 10 bases; bases outside gene matches: 8. The germline V gene encodes CDR1 SGHVS and CDR2 FQNEAQ. The CDR3 DNA is TGTGCCAGCAGCTCCCTCTCGGACAGGGTCTACACCTTC. Translating gives CASSSLSDRVYTF.

This clonotype turned up a few times. This rearrangement joins TRBV18 to TRBJ1-6; D gene uncertain. Between the trimmed V and J ends, which lost 0 bases and 5 bases, there was a span of 5 bases. Looked up from germline, CDR1 is KGHSH and CDR2 is LQKENI. The CDR3 spans 14 residues. The CDR3 spells CASSPPQNNSPLHF. In DNA form, the CDR3 reads TGTGCCAGCTCACCACCCCAGAATAATTCACCCCTCCACTTT.

This clonotype came up many times. The chain combines TRBV3-1 with TRBJ2-7, with D perhaps assigned TRBD1 or TRBD2 (5 bases each). The ends were cut back, 3 bases at V and 8 bases at J, with 20 bases in the middle. CDR1 is LGHDT, CDR2 YNNKEL, per germline (reference sequence). The CDR3 contains 15 residues. CDR3 in DNA: TGTGCCAGCAGCCAGATCGAGGGACCCCTAAGCAAGCAGTACTTC. It is translated as CASSQIEGPLSKQYF.

The chain combines TRBV6-1 with TRBJ1-5; D unresolved. The CDR3 runs to 13 residues. The V gene's germline CDR1 is MNHNS and CDR2 SASEGT. The germline V and J ends were trimmed by 9 bases and 1 base, with 10 bases remaining between them. The CDR3 sequence is CASRRLSNQPQHF. The DNA of the CDR3 is TGTGCCAGTCGCCGCCTGAGCAATCAGCCCCAGCATTTT.

This clonotype was counted many times. The chain joins TRBV5-1 to TRBJ1-1; 7 positions match TRBD1. Germline V gene sequence: CDR1 SGHRS, CDR2 YFSETQ. The CDR3 loop spans 15 amino acids. With V trimmed by 4 bases and J by 2 bases, 8 bases remained unmatched. Here the CDR3 reads CASSPRGGPNTEAFF. CDR3 DNA: TGCGCCAGCAGCCCCAGAGGGGGCCCTAACACTGAAGCTTTCTTT.

This clonotype was seen once. The chain couples TRBV2 to TRBJ2-5; D uncertain. The V gene's germline CDR1 is SNHLY and CDR2 FYNNEI. Deletions cut 5 bases from V and 2 bases from J, with 9 bases between. The CDR3 has 13 amino acids. CDR3 loop: CASSRAEQETQYF. The CDR3 coding sequence is TGTGCCAGCAGTAGGGCAGAGCAAGAGACCCAGTACTTC.

In this sample, this clonotype turned up many times. The chain uses TRBV5-1 and TRBJ2-2, with 8 nucleotides matching TRBD2. The CDR3 totals 14 residues. V gave up 2 bases and J gave up 7 bases; unmatched junction bases: 4. Germline V gene data show CDR1 as SGHRS and CDR2 as YFSETQ. The CDR3 loop reads CASSFVLAGGELFF. In DNA, the CDR3 is TGCGCCAGCAGCTTCGTGCTAGCGGGCGGGGAGCTGTTTTTT.